One and the same sample provided the 14 T cell receptor beta chains below, sequenced in a study of persistence of HIV-infected CD4 T cells (dated by TCRdb to the early 2020s). The immunoSEQ hsTCRB assay version 4 in survey mode was used to sequence TCRbeta repertoires from genomic DNA. Drawn from immuneACCESS, this table holds only the in-frame rearrangements with V and J called that TCRdb kept. Clones are partly lost; checked studies trace under half to an unresolved V gene and leave the rest unexplained. The sample data list roughly 20,000 clones, and about 80% of these were observed just once. The top ten hold roughly 7% of the sample. The treatment or condition tag for this specimen amounts to: suppressive antiretroviral therapy. Cells were stimulated with lysates of CMV-infected fibroblasts at roughly 11 ug/mL. CD4+ T cells that responded were sorted based on upregulation of both CD40 ligand and CD69.

No cognate antigen is known for these TCRs. Material: CD4+ T cells sorted from PBMCs after roughly 18-hour stimulation, obtained from a patient who received antiretroviral therapy. The cell subset or site label, read with the paper, signifies: CD40L+CD69+ CD4 T cells responding to CMV lysate. These receptors were collected from an adult man with HIV who was CMV-seropositive.

In its sample, this clone was seen a few times. The V and J genes are TRBV6-4 and TRBJ1-6, with D uncertain. V lost 3 bases, J lost 9 bases, and 12 bases lay in between. The length of the CDR3 is 14 residues. CDR1 and CDR2 from the germline V gene are MRHNA and SNTAGT. The CDR3 loop is CASSEFSGSSPLHF. The CDR3 DNA is TGTGCCAGCAGTGAATTTAGCGGGAGTTCACCCCTCCACTTT.

This clone was detected once. V and J are TRBV6-5 and TRBJ1-2; 8 bases are a match to TRBD1. Germline V gene sequence: CDR1 MNHEY, CDR2 SVGAGI. This CDR3 comprises 15 residues. V was pared by 5 bases and J by 2 bases, with 7 bases of the junction left unmatched. CDR3 nucleotides: TGTGCCAGCAGTAATCAACAGGGGGTAAACTATGGCTACACCTTC. It specifies CASSNQQGVNYGYTF.

This sequence joins TRBV24-1 and TRBJ2-3; D perhaps matches TRBD2 (6 bases). In germline, CDR1 is KGHDR, CDR2 SFDVKD. Trimming stripped 0 bases from V and 3 bases from J, with 12 bases between. This CDR3 is built from 16 residues. The CDR3 sequence: CATSDLEIGGTDTQYF. CDR3 bases: TGTGCCACCAGTGATTTGGAGATCGGGGGAACAGATACGCAGTATTTT.

The chain carries TRBV9 and TRBJ1-1; D is ambiguous. The CDR3 consists of 14 residues. In germline, CDR1 is SGDLS, CDR2 YYNGEE. Trimming pared 3 bases from V and 0 bases from J, leaving 9 bases between. The CDR3 bases are TGTGCCAGCAGCGCGGACGGCATGAACACTGAAGCTTTCTTT. This encodes CASSADGMNTEAFF.

This clone occurred a few times. The chain couples TRBV5-1 to TRBJ1-3, with a possible D match to TRBD1 (6 bases). Trimming took off 0 bases at V and 2 bases at J, with 9 bases between the two ends. Germline CDR1 is SGHRS and CDR2 is YFSETQ. There are 15 residues in the CDR3. DNA of the CDR3: TGCGCCAGCAGCTTGGCCGCAGGGGCTGGAAACACCATATATTTT. It codes for CASSLAAGAGNTIYF.

The V and J genes are TRBV19 and TRBJ2-5; 7 positions agree with TRBD1. The CDR3 totals 17 residues. Looked up from germline, CDR1 is LNHDA and CDR2 is SQIVND (reference sequence). V gave up 5 bases and J gave up 4 bases; unmatched junction bases: 16. CDR3 nucleotides: TGTGCCAGTAGTTTAGGCCGCAATAGGGGGCTGGGAGAGACCCAGTACTTC. Translating it yields CASSLGRNRGLGETQYF.

In this sample, this clone turned up a few times. The V gene is TRBV19, the J gene TRBJ1-2; D might be TRBD1 (6 bases). Between the trimmed V and J ends, which lost 5 bases and 4 bases, there was a span of 26 bases. Germline CDR1 and CDR2: LNHDA and SQIVND (reference sequence). The CDR3 length is 18 residues. The CDR3 DNA sequence: TGTGCCAGTAGTCAATTCGGACAGTTTAGACCCACGGGCTATGGCTACACCTTC. Translating it yields CASSQFGQFRPTGYGYTF.

The V call is TRBV5-1, the J call TRBJ2-5; 8 positions match TRBD1. The J call is doubtful: the DNA matches TRBJ2-7 better. From germline, CDR1 is SGHRS and CDR2 YFSETQ. The CDR3 is 15 amino acids. The CDR3: CASSSSTGGGDEQYF. Written as DNA, the CDR3 is TGCGCCAGCAGCTCGTCTACAGGGGGTGGGGACGAGCAGTACTTC.

V gene TRBV9 combines with J gene TRBJ1-1; D perhaps matches TRBD1 (5 bases). The CDR3 runs 15 residues. V dropped 0 bases and J dropped 2 bases, with 11 bases sitting between them. Germline assignment: CDR1 SGDLS and CDR2 YYNGEE. This CDR3 reads CASSVVGTSNTEAFF. The DNA for the CDR3 is TGTGCCAGCAGCGTAGTTGGGACCTCTAACACTGAAGCTTTCTTT. Complete variable domain (other parts from reference TRBV9 and TRBJ1-1): DSGVTQTPKHLITATGQRVTLRCSPRSGDLSVYWYQQSLDQGLQFLIQYYNGEERAKGNILERFSAQQFPDLHSELNLSSLELGDSALYFCASSVVGTSNTEAFFGQGTRLTVV.

V is TRBV1 and J is TRBJ1-4. TRBV1 is described as a pseudogene. This CDR3 region has 16 residues. The CDR3 DNA follows: TGCACCAGCAGCCAACCCTTGGGGGAGACTAATGAAAAACTGTTTTTT. Encoded protein: CTSSQPLGETNEKLFF.

This clone was counted a single time. The genes are TRBV10-3 and TRBJ2-1, with 12 bases identical to TRBD2. CDR3 length: 20 amino acids. V trimming: 4 bases; J trimming: 0 bases; junction bases outside the gene matches: 13. From germline, CDR1 is ENHRY and CDR2 SYGVKD. The DNA for the CDR3 is TGTGCCATCAGTGGTACTAGCGGGGGGCACCAACGTTCCTCCTACAATGAGCAGTTCTTC. This sequence encodes CAISGTSGGHQRSSYNEQFF.

Turning to this clone: The sample contains more than one DNA sequence encoding this CDR3. The CDR3 bases are TGTGCCAGCACCGGACAGGGTTCCAATTCACCCCTCCACTTT. Translated: CASTGQGSNSPLHF. The chain carries TRBV6-5 and TRBJ1-6; 8 bases are a match to TRBD1. With 7 bases clipped from V and 7 bases from J, the junction kept 6 bases outside the gene matches. In germline, CDR1 is MNHEY, CDR2 SVGAGI. There are 14 residues in the CDR3.

The rearrangement uses TRBV6-5 and TRBJ2-3; TRBD1 aligns across 7 bases. Germline V gives CDR1 MNHEY, CDR2 SVGAGI. This CDR3 has 14 amino acids. V gave up 7 bases and J gave up 0 bases; unmatched junction bases: 4. The CDR3, as DNA: TGTGCCAGCACCCTGACAGGGAGCACAGATACGCAGTATTTT. Translated: CASTLTGSTDTQYF.

This clone was found a few times. The rearrangement uses TRBV12-3 or TRBV12-4 and TRBJ1-2; D gene uncertain. The CDR3 extends over 13 amino acids. The germline V and J ends were trimmed by 2 bases and 8 bases, with 12 bases remaining between them. The DNA for the CDR3 is TGTGCCAGCAGTTTATCCCGCCAAGAAGGCTACACCTTC. The encoded protein is CASSLSRQEGYTF.